This paragraph covers one TCR beta chain sequence. This clonotype appeared a few times. No cognate antigen has been identified for it. Base qualities are not recorded, but no much larger clone differs from it by a single base. CDR1 and CDR2, looked up from the germline V gene, are KGHDR and SFDVKD. Counted from cysteine to phenylalanine, this CDR3 has 14 amino acids. Only the CDR3 DNA is retained, 42 bases long and in frame from the first base. Compared with germline, V lacks 3 bases and J lacks 7 bases; bases without a gene match: 3. The data were obtained in a study of response to subunit inactivated influenza vaccine (dated by TCRdb to the late 2010s). For the wider study: The study used deep quantitative T cell receptor repertoire profiling to track responses to a trivalent subunit inactivated influenza vaccine. The paper as a whole reports these results and caveats: According to the authors, only a limited number of new T cells may be recruited by each seasonal influenza vaccination.

Library generation was performed with RT-PCR. TCRdb names Illumina HiSeq 2500 as the instrument used. The raw public reads went through TCRdb reprocessing: fastp at Q25, MiXCR clone calling, in-frame beta chains kept. Identical CDR3 protein sequences are pooled into one entry, listed with their most common genes and DNA. The sample records about 570,000 distinct CDR3 sequences, around 11% of which are singletons. Clones ranked in the top ten supply more than 9.5% of the sample. This same sample was also part of a study on T cells expressing NK-cell markers. Per the second study: TCR beta cDNA libraries were made by 5'RACE template switching that added a universal primer site and unique molecular identifiers. TCR beta-chain repertoires were profiled in sorted CD3+CD56+NKG2C+, CD3+CD56+NKG2C- and CD3+CD56-NKG2C+ T-cell subsets from several donors. Among the eight sequenced donors, only one was HCMV-seronegative, while the other seven were HCMV-seropositive. In several experiments an anti-gammadeltaTCR antibody was added to restrict sorting to alphabetaTCR-expressing T cells. In six donors, the dominant CD3+CD56+NKG2C+ clonotypes ranked among the top 10 CD8+ clonotypes, making up 1.0-7.0% of CD8+ T cells. Those dominant clonotypes were again the most abundant among CD3+CD56-NKG2C+ cells in a handful of donors, at about 25-65%. It remained unclear whether the expanded NKG2C-expressing T cell clones were specific for HCMV antigens. The study sequenced eight donors, all healthy volunteers chosen at random: three men and five women. HCMV serostatus was determined by detecting HCMV-specific IgG in serum with a commercial ELISA kit. Ficoll density gradient centrifugation was used to isolate peripheral blood mononuclear cells from blood. Bulk peripheral blood T-cell repertoires were additionally sequenced from unsorted PBMC for several donors. Priming for cDNA synthesis came from the TCR beta constant segment, and two successive PCR amplification steps followed. Illumina HiSeq 2000/2500, MiSeq or NextSeq was used to sequence libraries as 2 x 150 bp reads. Reads were demultiplexed and grouped by UMI with MIGEC, and clonotypes were assembled and quantified with MiTCR. To exclude erroneous sequences, only TCR cDNA sequences supported by at least two reads were retained. The tcR package was used for downstream repertoire analysis, with clonotypes matched between fractions based on CDR3 nucleotide sequence plus V segment. VDJmatch was used to annotate antigen specificity against VDJdb, with one amino acid substitution allowed in CDR3.

The clonotype originates from a man aged 45-65 years who received an inactivated influenza vaccine. Donor details come from another sample of the same person, matched by shared clones. The starting material was PBMCs from blood, obtained on the day of vaccination. The chain was built from TRBV24-1 and TRBJ2-7; 12 bases in the middle match TRBD2. The CDR3 region: CATSDPTSGGEQYF. The DNA sequence follows: TGTGCCACCAGTGATCCGACTAGCGGGGGAGAGCAGTACTTC.